This T cell receptor beta chain is drawn from a study of blood T cell repertoires in COVID-19. Sequencing used immunoSEQ multiplex PCR; TCRdb keeps in-frame clones, though not all of them. The sample holds tens of thousands of clones, about 85% seen once. The CDR3 length is 18 residues. Trimming removed 3 bases at V and 8 bases at J, with 26 bases between. The origin of this receptor is a human donor in a cohort sampled during active COVID-19. Source material: peripheral blood. The chain employs TRBV23-1 and TRBJ2-1, with a weak D call TRBD2 (6 bases). TRBV23-1 carries the ORF label, with uncertain function. CDR3 coding DNA: TGCGCCAGCAGTCATATAATCGGCCGGGACTTAGGTTCGGATGAGCAGTTCTTC. It yields the protein CASSHIIGRDLGSDEQFF.